The clone carrying this T cell receptor (beta chain) has just a few counts. In the study's own analysis: Reference gene primers were amplified, and this amplification served to estimate nucleated cell counts. Profiling relied on immunoSEQ multiplex PCR, and the TCRdb table lists in-frame clones only, not all of them. V, J and clone size were drawn from that table, and D and trimming were deduced from the DNA. The sample includes 130,000 or so clones, 80% of them seen just once. This entry belongs to a study of blood T cell repertoires in COVID-19. The wider study: Both acute and convalescent COVID-19 samples were obtained from the United States, Italy and Spain. PBMCs, B-cell-depleted T cells, or T cells provided the cDNA or gDNA that made up the material.

CDR1 LNHDA and CDR2 SQIVND come from the germline V gene (reference sequence). This CDR3 has 16 residues. The V end was cut by 3 bases, the J end by 0 bases, with 15 bases between. The TCR was taken from a man aged 60 to 75 with active or convalescent COVID-19. V and J are TRBV19 and TRBJ2-7; D might be TRBD1 (5 bases). Input material: peripheral blood. CDR3 sequence (DNA): TGTGCCAGTAGTATCGATAGACAGACCAGCTCCTACGAGCAGTACTTC. Its translation is CASSIDRQTSSYEQYF. Filled out from reference TRBV19 and TRBJ2-7, the complete variable domain reads DGGITQSPKYLFRKEGQNVTLSCEQNLNHDAMYWYRQDPGQGLRLIYYSQIVNDFQKGDIAEGYSVSREKKESFPLTVTSAQKNPTAFYLCASSIDRQTSSYEQYFGPGTRLTVT.